Below are 5 T cell receptor beta chains sequenced from a single sample in a study of T-cell memory formation after mild COVID-19. TCRdb re-derived calls from the 5' RACE reads in MiXCR, one entry per CDR3 protein. The sample lists about 560,000 distinct CDR3 sequences, roughly 17% occurring once. The sequencing input was PBMCs or a T cell subset sorted from them (not recorded which). These TCRs come from an adult woman who had mild COVID-19 (a few samples of this study predate the infection). Cell type and time point are not known.

This clonotype has only a few counts. The chain employs TRBV6-5 and TRBJ2-5; 11 bases agree with TRBD2. Looked up from germline, CDR1 is MNHEY and CDR2 is SVGAGI. CDR3 length: 16 residues. After removal of 6 bases from V and 0 bases from J, the junction contained 6 bases not matched to a gene. The CDR3 region is CASSPETSGNQETQYF. In DNA form, the CDR3 reads TGTGCCAGCAGCCCAGAGACTAGCGGGAACCAAGAGACCCAGTACTTC.

This clonotype was recorded a few times. The V gene is TRBV5-1, the J gene TRBJ1-1; 7 bases fit TRBD1. The CDR3 is 15 amino acids. Germline V gives CDR1 SGHRS, CDR2 YFSETQ. Trimming at V came to 1 base and at J to 3 bases, leaving 6 bases not matched to a gene. The CDR3 DNA reads TGCGCCAGCAGCTTGTGGGTTCAGGGGGACACTGAAGCTTTCTTT. Its protein is CASSLWVQGDTEAFF.

V and J are TRBV6-2 or TRBV6-3 and TRBJ2-3, with D possibly matching TRBD2 (6 bases). V was cut by 5 bases and J by 0 bases, with 12 bases left in between. This CDR3 comprises 15 residues. Germline-derived CDR1 and CDR2 are MNHEY and SVGEGT. This chain's CDR3 is CASSPDSGSTDTQYF. DNA of the CDR3: TGTGCCAGCAGTCCAGATAGCGGAAGCACAGATACGCAGTATTTT.

The chain uses TRBV5-1 and TRBJ1-1, with TRBD1 identical over 11 bases. Germline values: CDR1 SGHRS, CDR2 YFSETQ. This CDR3 contains 14 residues. Trimming at V came to 4 bases and at J to 6 bases, leaving 5 bases not matched to a gene. The CDR3 reads CASSQDRGRAEAFF. The CDR3 bases are TGCGCCAGCAGCCAGGACAGGGGGCGAGCTGAAGCTTTCTTT.

The chain is built from TRBV11-2 and TRBJ1-2; D remains ambiguous. Germline V lookup: CDR1 SGHAT, CDR2 FQNNGV. V lost 1 base and J lost 2, with 11 bases in between. The CDR3 consists of 15 residues. The CDR3 here is CASSLVVTTNYGYTF. Written as DNA, the CDR3 is TGTGCCAGCAGCTTAGTAGTTACGACCAACTATGGCTACACCTTC.